This T cell receptor beta chain was profiled in a study of T cell repertoires in cytomegalovirus infection. Overall study findings and caveats: Predominance within the ex vivo response was attributable to HLA-C-restricted CMV-specific TCR beta clonotypes.

One entry per CDR3 protein, called by TCRdb with MiXCR from the reads. The sample carries nearly 650,000 distinct CDR3 sequences, about 24% recorded once. A remark on this clonotype: Its cognate antigen is unknown.

The sequence was obtained from a human donor in good health (CMV status not recorded). Some clones in this sample may be carry-over from other donors' samples. Sequencing used CD8+ T cells from PBMCs.

The CDR3 DNA is TGTGCCAGCAGCCCCCCACGGGTCGGGGCGAGTAATTCACCCCTCCACTTT. Amino acids: CASSPPRVGASNSPLHF. The chain carries TRBV7-9 and TRBJ1-6, with D possibly TRBD1 on 5 matching bases. Germline loops: CDR1 SEHNR, CDR2 FQNEAQ (reference sequence). The V end lost 5 bases, the J end lost 6 bases, and 20 bases lay between the germline ends. The CDR3 has 17 amino acids.